Listed here are 14 T cell receptor beta chains from one sample, sequenced in a study of OX40 agonist ivuxolimab in advanced cancers. The receptor library was made with the immunoSEQ multiplex PCR assay. Imported from immuneACCESS, the table was reduced by TCRdb to in-frame sequences with V and J called. These copies leave out some clones; in studies compared against another copy, an unresolved V gene accounts for under half, and the cause of the remainder is not known. For this sample the table gives over 55,000 clones, of which roughly nine tenths were detected only once. The biggest ten clones account for 10% to 12% of the sample. The sequences come from CD4+ or CD8+ T cells sorted from blood, collected in a trial of the OX40 agonist ivuxolimab. The source of these receptors is an adult with an advanced solid tumor such as melanoma, head and neck, liver or kidney cancer.

The chain recombines TRBV6-5 with TRBJ2-2; 8 nucleotides match TRBD2. Germline V gene lookup returns CDR1 MNHEY and CDR2 SVGAGI. V shed 4 bases and J 5 bases; nucleotides not matched to a gene: 6. This CDR3 contains 15 residues. CDR3 region: CASSSGGAPTGELFF. The CDR3 region has the DNA TGTGCCAGCAGTTCCGGGGGGGCCCCTACCGGGGAGCTGTTTTTT.

The V call is TRBV28, the J call TRBJ1-4, with D possibly matching TRBD1 (6 bases). The length of the CDR3 is 18 residues. The V and J ends lost 4 bases and 2 bases respectively, with 20 bases between them. The V gene's germline CDR1 is MDHEN and CDR2 SYDVKM. CDR3 amino acids: CASSSRRGARGTNEKLFF. The CDR3 nucleotides are TGTGCCAGCAGTTCCAGGCGGGGGGCCAGAGGGACTAATGAAAAACTGTTTTTT.

The chain combines TRBV5-5 with TRBJ1-4; the match to TRBD1 covers 9 bases. The CDR3 is made up of 16 amino acids. The germline gives CDR1 SGHKS, CDR2 YYEKEE (reference sequence). Germline trimming cut 3 bases from V and 9 bases from J; bases unmatched to any gene: 12. The CDR3, as DNA: TGTGCCAGCAGCTCAATCTACGACAGGGGGAATCAAAAACTGTTTTTT. Translated: CASSSIYDRGNQKLFF. Full variable domain (outside the CDR3, taken from reference TRBV5-5 and TRBJ1-4): DAGVTQSPTHLIKTRGQQVTLRCSPISGHKSVSWYQQVLGQGPQFIFQYYEKEERGRGNFPDRFSARQFPNYSSELNVNALLLGDSALYLCASSSIYDRGNQKLFFGSGTQLSVL.

This clone occurred a few times. The chain is built from TRBV6-5 and TRBJ2-2, with D possibly matching TRBD1 (5 bases). Germline CDR1 is MNHEY and CDR2 is SVGAGI. Deletions cut 5 bases from V and 3 bases from J, with 13 bases between. This CDR3 contains 15 residues. The CDR3 reads CASSPEDTYTGELFF. The CDR3 DNA sequence: TGTGCCAGCAGTCCCGAGGACACTTACACCGGGGAGCTGTTTTTT.

J is TRBJ2-3 and V is TRBV19, with 7 bases that match TRBD1. The CDR3 is made up of 22 amino acids. Germline V CDR1 and CDR2: LNHDA, SQIVND (reference sequence). V was clipped by 4 bases and J by 2 bases; unmatched bases: 27. The chain's CDR3 is CASSTLPITSRLRDRDTDTQYF. CDR3 DNA: TGTGCCAGTAGTACGCTCCCCATAACGTCCCGCCTCCGGGACAGAGACACAGATACGCAGTATTTT.

This clone was found once. The rearrangement links TRBV6-6 to TRBJ1-4; D remains ambiguous. V was shortened by 0 bases and J by 6 bases, with 5 bases between the two germline ends. Germline values: CDR1 MNHNY, CDR2 SVGAGI (reference sequence). The CDR3 sequence is 13 residues long. The CDR3 loop is CASSYSIDEKLFF. CDR3 bases: TGTGCCAGCAGTTACTCGATAGATGAAAAACTGTTTTTT.

This rearrangement joins TRBV6-5 to TRBJ2-7; D may be TRBD1 (5 bases). CDR1 and CDR2 from the germline V gene are MNHEY and SVGAGI. CDR3 length equals 14 residues. V dropped 1 base and J dropped 3 bases, with 10 bases sitting between them. As DNA, the CDR3 is TGTGCCAGCAGTTACTGGCAGGGTAGCTACGAGCAGTACTTC. Translation: CASSYWQGSYEQYF.

The chain combines TRBV6-1 with TRBJ1-5; the match to TRBD1 covers 7 bases. Losses at the gene ends were 5 bases for V and 3 bases for J; bases not matched to a gene: 4. Germline CDR1 MNHNS, CDR2 SASEGT. The CDR3 consists of 14 residues. The DNA of the CDR3 is TGTGCCAGCAGTCCTGGACAGGTCAATCAGCCCCAGCATTTT. Protein sequence: CASSPGQVNQPQHF.

The chain joins TRBV6-5 to TRBJ2-4; D may be TRBD1 or TRBD2 (5 bases each). V lost 4 bases and J 1 base, leaving 14 bases between the germline ends. The CDR3 loop spans 16 amino acids. The germline V gene has CDR1 MNHEY and CDR2 SVGAGI. This CDR3 is CASSSLGRVAKNIQYF. The CDR3 nucleotides are TGTGCCAGCAGTTCTTTGGGGCGGGTGGCCAAAAACATTCAGTACTTC.

The CDR3 DNA follows: TGTGCCAGCTCACCAGAGCTAAATACGGGTGGCTACACCTTC. Amino acids: CASSPELNTGGYTF. The chain carries TRBV18 and TRBJ1-2; D gene ambiguous. The germline gives CDR1 KGHSH, CDR2 LQKENI. V dropped 2 bases and J dropped 7 bases, with 14 bases sitting between them. The CDR3 is made up of 14 amino acids.

This chain joins TRBV5-1 and TRBJ2-3; 8 nucleotides align to TRBD1. The V and J ends lost 3 bases and 3 bases, in that order; junction bases with no gene match: 6. There are 15 residues in the CDR3. In germline, CDR1 is SGHRS, CDR2 YFSETQ. This CDR3 reads CASSWTGMGTDTQYF. CDR3 sequence (DNA): TGCGCCAGCAGCTGGACAGGGATGGGAACAGATACGCAGTATTTT.

V gene TRBV18 combines with J gene TRBJ1-2, with D possibly being TRBD1 (5 bases). The V gene's germline CDR1 is KGHSH and CDR2 LQKENI. Deletions cut 3 bases from V and 7 bases from J, with 12 bases between. CDR3 length equals 13 residues. The CDR3 loop is CASSPPGAGGYTF. The DNA of the CDR3 is TGTGCCAGCTCACCCCCCGGGGCGGGTGGCTACACCTTC.

The V call is TRBV6-6, the J call TRBJ1-2; D is possibly TRBD1 (6 bases). The CDR3 extends over 14 amino acids. Between the trimmed V and J ends, which lost 6 bases and 7 bases, there was a span of 18 bases. CDR1 is MNHNY, CDR2 SVGAGI, per germline (reference sequence). The CDR3 coding sequence is TGTGCCAGCAGACCACAGGGATTGGGGGGTGGCTACACCTTC. It specifies CASRPQGLGGGYTF.

This chain connects TRBV10-1 to TRBJ2-3, with D perhaps TRBD1 (5 bases). Trimming cost V 4 bases and J 3 bases, with 5 bases left between them. Germline CDR1 is WNHNN and CDR2 is SYGVQD (reference sequence). This CDR3 contains 12 residues. CDR3: CASSGQTDTQYF. The CDR3 bases are TGCGCCAGCAGTGGACAGACAGATACGCAGTATTTT.